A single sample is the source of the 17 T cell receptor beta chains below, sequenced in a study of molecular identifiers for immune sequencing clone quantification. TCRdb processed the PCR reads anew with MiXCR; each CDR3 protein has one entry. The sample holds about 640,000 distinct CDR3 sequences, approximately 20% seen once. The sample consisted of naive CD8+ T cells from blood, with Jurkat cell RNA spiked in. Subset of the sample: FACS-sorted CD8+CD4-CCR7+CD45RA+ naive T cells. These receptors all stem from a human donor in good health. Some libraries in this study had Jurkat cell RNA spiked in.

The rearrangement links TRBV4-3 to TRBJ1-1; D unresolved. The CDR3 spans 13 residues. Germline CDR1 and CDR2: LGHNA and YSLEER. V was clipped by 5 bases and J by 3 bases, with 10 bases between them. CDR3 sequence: CASSSRVDTEAFF. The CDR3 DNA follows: TGCGCCAGCAGCTCGAGGGTTGACACTGAAGCTTTCTTT.

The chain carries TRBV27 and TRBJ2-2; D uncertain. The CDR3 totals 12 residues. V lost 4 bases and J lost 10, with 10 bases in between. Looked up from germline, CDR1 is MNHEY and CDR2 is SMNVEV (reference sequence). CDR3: CASSWISEELFF. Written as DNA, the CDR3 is TGTGCCAGCAGTTGGATCTCCGAGGAGCTGTTTTTT.

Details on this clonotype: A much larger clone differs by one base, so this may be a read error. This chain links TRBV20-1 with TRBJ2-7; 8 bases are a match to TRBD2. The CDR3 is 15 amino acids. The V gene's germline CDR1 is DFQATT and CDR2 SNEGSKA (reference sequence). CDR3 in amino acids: CSAPLSGGFSYEQDF. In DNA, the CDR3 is TGCAGTGCACCATTAAGCGGGGGCTTTTCCTACGAGCAGGACTTC.

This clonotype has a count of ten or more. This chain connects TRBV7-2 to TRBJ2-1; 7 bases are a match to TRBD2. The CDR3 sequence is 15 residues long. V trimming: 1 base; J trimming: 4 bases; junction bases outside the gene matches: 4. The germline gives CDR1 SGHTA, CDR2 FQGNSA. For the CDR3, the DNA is TGTGCCAGCAGCTTAGGGGCTAGCGGTTACAATGAGCAGTTCTTC. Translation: CASSLGASGYNEQFF.

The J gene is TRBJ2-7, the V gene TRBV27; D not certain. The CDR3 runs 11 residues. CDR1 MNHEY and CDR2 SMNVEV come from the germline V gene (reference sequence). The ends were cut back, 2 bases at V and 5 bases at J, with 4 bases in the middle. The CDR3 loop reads CASSLKNEQYF. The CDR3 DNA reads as TGTGCCAGCAGTTTAAAGAACGAGCAGTACTTC.

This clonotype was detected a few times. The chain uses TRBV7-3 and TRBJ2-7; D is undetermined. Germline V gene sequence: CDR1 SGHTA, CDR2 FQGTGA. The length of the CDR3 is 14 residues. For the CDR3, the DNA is TGTCCCCCACAAGAACTCCTGAGCTCCTACGAGCAGTACTTC. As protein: CPPQELLSSYEQYF.

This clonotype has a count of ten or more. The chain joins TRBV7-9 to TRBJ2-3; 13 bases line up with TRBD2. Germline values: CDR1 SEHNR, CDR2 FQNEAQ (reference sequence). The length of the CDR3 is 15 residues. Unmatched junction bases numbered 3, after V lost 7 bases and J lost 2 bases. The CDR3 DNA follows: TGTGCCAGCATCGGACTAGCGGGAGTCACAGATACGCAGTATTTT. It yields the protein CASIGLAGVTDTQYF.

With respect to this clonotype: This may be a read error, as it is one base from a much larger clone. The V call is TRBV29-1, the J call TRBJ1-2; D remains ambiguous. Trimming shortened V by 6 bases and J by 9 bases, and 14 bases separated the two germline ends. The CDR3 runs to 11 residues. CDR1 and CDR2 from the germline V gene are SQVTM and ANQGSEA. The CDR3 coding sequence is TGCAGCGTGATCGGCTTTGATCGCTACACCTTC. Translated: CSVIGFDRYTF.

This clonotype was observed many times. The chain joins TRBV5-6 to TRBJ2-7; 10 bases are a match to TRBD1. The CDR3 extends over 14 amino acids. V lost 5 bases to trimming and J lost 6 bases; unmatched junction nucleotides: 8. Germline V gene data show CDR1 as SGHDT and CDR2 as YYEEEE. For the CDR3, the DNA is TGTGCCAGCAGGTCCGGGACAGGGGATCCCGAGCAGTACTTC. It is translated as CASRSGTGDPEQYF.

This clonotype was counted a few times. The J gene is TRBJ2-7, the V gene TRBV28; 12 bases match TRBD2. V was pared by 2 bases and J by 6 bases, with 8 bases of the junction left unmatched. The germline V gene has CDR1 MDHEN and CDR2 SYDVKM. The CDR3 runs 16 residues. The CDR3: CASSLRRLAGEGEQYF. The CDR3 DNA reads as TGTGCCAGCAGTTTAAGGAGACTAGCGGGAGAGGGCGAGCAGTACTTC.

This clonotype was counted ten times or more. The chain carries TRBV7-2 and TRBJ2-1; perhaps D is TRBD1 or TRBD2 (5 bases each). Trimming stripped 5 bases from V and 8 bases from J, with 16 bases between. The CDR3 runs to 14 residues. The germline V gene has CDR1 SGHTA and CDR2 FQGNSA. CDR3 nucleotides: TGTGCCAGCAGCAAAGGGACCTCATCCGATGAGCAGTTCTTC. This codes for CASSKGTSSDEQFF.

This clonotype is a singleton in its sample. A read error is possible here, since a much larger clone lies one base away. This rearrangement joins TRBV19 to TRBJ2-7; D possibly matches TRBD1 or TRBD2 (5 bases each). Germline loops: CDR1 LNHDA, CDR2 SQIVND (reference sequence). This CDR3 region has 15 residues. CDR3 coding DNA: TGTGCCGGTAGTGCCGGGACCGTCCCTTCCTACGAGCAGTACTTC. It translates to CAGSAGTVPSYEQYF.

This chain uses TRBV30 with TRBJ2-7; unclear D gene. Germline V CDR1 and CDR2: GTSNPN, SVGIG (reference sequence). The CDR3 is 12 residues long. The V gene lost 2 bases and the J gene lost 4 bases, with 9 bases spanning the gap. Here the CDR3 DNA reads TGTGCCTGGAGTTCAAACAAGTACGAGCAGTACTTC. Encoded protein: CAWSSNKYEQYF.

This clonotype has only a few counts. CDR3 in DNA: TGTGCCAGCAGCTTATCATCGAGAGTGTCAGGGGGGGACTATGGCTACACCTTC. Translation: CASSLSSRVSGGDYGYTF. V gene TRBV7-2 combines with J gene TRBJ1-2; 7 nucleotides line up with TRBD1. The CDR3 extends over 18 amino acids. V lost 2 bases, J lost 3 bases, and 15 bases stayed unmatched. Germline CDR1 reads SGHTA; CDR2 reads FQGNSA.

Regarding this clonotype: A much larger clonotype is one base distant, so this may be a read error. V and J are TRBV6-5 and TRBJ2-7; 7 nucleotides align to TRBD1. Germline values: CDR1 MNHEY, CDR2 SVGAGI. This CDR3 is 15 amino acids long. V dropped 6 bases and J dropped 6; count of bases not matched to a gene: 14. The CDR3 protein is CASSSYSGQDCEQYF. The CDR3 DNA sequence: TGTGCCAGCAGCAGTTACTCTGGACAGGATTGCGAGCAGTACTTC.

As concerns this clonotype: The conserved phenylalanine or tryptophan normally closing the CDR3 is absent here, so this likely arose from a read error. The CDR3 is CASSYASYEQYL. The CDR3 DNA reads TGTGCCAGCAGTTACGCCTCCTACGAGCAGTACCTC. The chain combines TRBV6-2 or TRBV6-3 with TRBJ2-7; D not resolved. The ends were cut back, 2 bases at V and 0 bases at J, with 2 bases in the middle. CDR3 length: 12 amino acids. Germline CDR1 reads MNHEY; CDR2 reads SVGEGT.

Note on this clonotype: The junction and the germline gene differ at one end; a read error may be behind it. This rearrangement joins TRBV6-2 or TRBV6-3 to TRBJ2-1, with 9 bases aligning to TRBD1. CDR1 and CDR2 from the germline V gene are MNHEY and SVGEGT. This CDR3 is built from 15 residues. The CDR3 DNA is TGTGCCTGCAGTTACGCCTGGACAGGGGTGGATGAGCAGTTCTTC. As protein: CACSYAWTGVDEQFF.